This record covers a single T cell receptor beta chain. What it binds is not known. Control subjects, colonoscoped for suspected IBD, had macroscopically and histologically normal endoscopy. The assay was run at survey level. Samples were sequenced at Survey level, maximum 500,000 reads. Libraries were prepared by immunoSEQ multiplex PCR; TCRdb keeps only in-frame clonotypes and omits some of them. The table records about 60,000 clones, approximately 87% of them present only once. Germline-derived CDR1 and CDR2 are KGHSH and LQKENI. The CDR3 extends over 16 amino acids. Trimming shortened V by 1 base and J by 5 bases, and 16 bases separated the two germline ends. This specimen comes from a study of pediatric ulcerative colitis. Study-level findings and limits: Blood-rectal clonal overlap within each person was significantly higher in ulcerative colitis patients than controls.

This chain joins TRBV18 and TRBJ2-3; D is ambiguous. Sequenced material: blood. This TCR came from a boy aged 10-17 years who was a control in a study of pediatric ulcerative colitis. CDR3 protein: CASSPRAISSGDTQYF. As DNA, the CDR3 is TGTGCCAGCTCACCACGAGCGATTAGCTCGGGAGATACGCAGTATTTT. Using reference TRBV18 and TRBJ2-3 for the parts outside the CDR3, the full variable domain is NAGVMQNPRHLVRRRGQEARLRCSPMKGHSHVYWYRQLPEEGLKFMVYLQKENIIDESGMPKERFSAEFPKEGPSILRIQQVVRGDSAAYFCASSPRAISSGDTQYFGPGTRLTVL.